This T cell receptor (beta chain) was captured in a study of CD8 T cells in Susac syndrome. As for the study in general: Roughly 8 of the sequenced Susac syndrome patients were in remission, and six had active disease. When their blood was taken, patients with Susac syndrome were therapy-naive, taking corticosteroids, or taking intravenous immunoglobulin alone.

Trimming took off 3 bases at V and 6 bases at J, with 8 bases between the two ends. Germline loops: CDR1 LNHDA, CDR2 SQIVND (reference sequence). The CDR3 runs 13 residues. Reverse transcription used roughly 0.45 to 1 ug RNA and random hexamers. TCRdb itself ran the immunoSEQ multiplex PCR reads through MiXCR, one entry per CDR3 protein. The sample yields under 80,000 distinct CDR3 sequences, just over 90% seen once. Sequenced input: CD4+ T cells from PBMCs. The clonotype originates from a human donor with Susac syndrome. The genes are TRBV19 and TRBJ2-2, with no clear D. CDR3 DNA: TGTGCCAGTAGTATTGGCGGCGCCGGGGAGCTGTTTTTT. Its protein product is CASSIGGAGELFF.